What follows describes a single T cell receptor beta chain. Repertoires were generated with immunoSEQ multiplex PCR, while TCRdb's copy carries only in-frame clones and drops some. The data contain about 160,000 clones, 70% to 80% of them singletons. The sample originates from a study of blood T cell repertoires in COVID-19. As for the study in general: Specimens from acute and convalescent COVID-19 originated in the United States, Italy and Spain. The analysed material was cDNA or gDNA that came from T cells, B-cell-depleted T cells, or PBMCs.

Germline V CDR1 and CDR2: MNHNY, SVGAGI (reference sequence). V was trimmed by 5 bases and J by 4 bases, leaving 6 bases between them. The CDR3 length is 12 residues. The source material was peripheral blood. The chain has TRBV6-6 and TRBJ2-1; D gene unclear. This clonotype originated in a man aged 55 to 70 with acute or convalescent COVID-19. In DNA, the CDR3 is TGTGCCAGCAGTCGTCCTTACAATGAGCAGTTCTTC. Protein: CASSRPYNEQFF.